This T cell receptor beta chain was sequenced for a study of cytomegalovirus exposure and HLA in healthy donors (dated by TCRdb to 2015 to 2018). About the full investigation: In an earlier analysis of fewer than 750 of the donors, roughly 300 Gb of sequence data and approximately 100 million unique TCR beta sequences from about 190 million T cells were reported. Donor age, sex, ethnicity and CMV serostatus were collected together with the repertoire data. Along with the roughly 670-subject first cohort, a separate validation cohort of 120 different subjects was used. Genome-wide SNP genotypes for about three fifths of the roughly 670 donors were used in a later genetic analysis, which treated that subset as a discovery cohort. The study combined high-throughput TCR immunosequencing, statistical association of individual TCRs with disease status, and machine learning to predict cytomegalovirus infection status. Rather than drawing on any new phenotypic data, the later analysis identified candidate immune exposures from TCR beta sequences and the way those sequences occurred across donors. Using immunosequencing, the study profiled T cell repertoires from fewer than 850 subjects and related those repertoires to cytomegalovirus serostatus. Both class I and class II loci were covered by HLA typing, at four-digit resolution. To decide whether each TCR beta V gene segment behaved as functional or pseudogenic, an earlier analysis of approximately 600 of the donors relied on high-throughput TCR beta sequencing. Every discovery cohort repertoire had been produced on one sequencing platform. Because of strong linkage in the cohort, 4 to 6 DR-DQ haplotypes were treated as single units for association and clustering. The aim of the study was to test whether cataloging public T cell receptors could identify signatures of past pathogen exposure. In a later analysis, previously published TCR beta repertoires from several hundred donors were re-analyzed and high-resolution HLA genotyping was added so that TCR occurrence patterns could be studied. An early release covering 550 to 700 HLA-typed donors comprised 250 to 350 gigabases of sequencing data and tens of millions of unique TCR sequences. The number of donors typed differed by locus, with roughly 629-640 for A, B, C, DRB1 and DQB1, around 500 for DQA1, 600 to 610 for DPA1, and some 440 for DPB1. Of the approximately 400 genotyped donors, about 80% fell in the genetic ancestry cluster associated with self-reported Caucasian donors. Among 398 genotyped donors of the cohort, an average of approximately 220,000 unique TCR beta nucleotide sequences was sequenced per donor, of which about 19% were non-productive. Study-wide findings and limitations: Linkage disequilibrium might explain the correlated functional status among segregating V segments, but an unknown experimental factor could not be excluded. HLA typing was unavailable for some donors at each locus, so association tests used only the typed subset. Most TCR sequences were seen in very few donors, while some public TCRs were found in many individuals. A later genetic analysis reported fewer N-insertions in productive TCRs among donors in an Asian-associated ancestry cluster than the roughly 640-donor mean. Presence/absence analyses assumed roughly uniform sequencing depth across donors, an assumption that may not hold. A few of the identified cytomegalovirus-associated TCR beta chains were confirmed in vitro to be specific for cytomegalovirus antigens. In both the original and validation cohorts, the classifier was reported to diagnose cytomegalovirus status with high specificity and sensitivity. An association between a missense DCLRE1C variant and V-gene and J-gene trimming of TCR beta chains was found in a later genetic analysis and replicated in an independent cohort. According to the authors, the approach could potentially be generalized to other disease states and immunological phenotypes. At a false discovery rate of 0.05, a later analysis linked about 16,000 TCR beta sequences to specific HLA alleles. In a later analysis, TCR association rates were found to vary across HLA loci, with the most associated TCRs seen for DRB1 alleles and the fewest for HLA-C alleles. A further reported finding was that TCR beta sequences accurately predicted the HLA-A and HLA-B alleles for most subjects in the first cohort. A later analysis found that most CMV-associated TCR beta chains appeared HLA-restricted, with HLA associations seemingly driven largely by CMV exposure. The sequencing pipeline was judged likely to have produced a cluster of highly shared sequence variants as a technical artifact. Strong co-occurrence of HLA alleles, especially DR and DQ, made assigning TCR associations to individual alleles difficult. In this cohort, only TCR beta chains were sequenced, and detectable features were limited by the absence of alpha or paired-chain data. The earlier analysis of 587 of the donors excluded roughly 17 rarely observed V segments, including chromosome 9 orphons, because counts were too low. An earlier analysis of approximately 500 of the donors showed that most TCR beta V segments appeared in productive rearrangements either about 87% or about 30% of the time, which broadly matched IMGT annotations. Because the 87-base-pair reads could not distinguish some IMGT-functional V segments, including TRBV6-2 and TRBV6-3, those segments were excluded. The study gave a list of around 170 TCR beta chains associated with cytomegalovirus. In a later analysis, HLA-associated TCR beta chains were found to be more clonally expanded and to have lower generation probabilities than equally common non-associated chains. The only immune exposure information available for the cohort was CMV serostatus. According to a later analysis, parvovirus B19, influenza, CMV and Epstein-Barr virus appeared linked to several top co-occurrence clusters.

A few counts support this clone. The specificity of this receptor is unknown. Nothing much larger sits one base from this clone, and base qualities are not available. The same CDR3 arises from other DNA sequences in this sample as well. In total, approximately 690 healthy bone marrow donors made up the cohort. All cohort members were sampled while nominally healthy, although unrecorded immune exposures were likely present. The donor was CMV seropositive and was included in the group of around 300 seropositive cohort members. A peripheral blood sample was collected from each donor, and TCR beta sequencing was performed on peripheral blood mononuclear cells. Genomic DNA was extracted from the blood cell samples with the Qiagen DNeasy Blood Extraction Kit. The method behind the library was the immunoSEQ multiplex PCR assay. A mixture of 60 forward primers for TCR Vbeta segments and 13 reverse primers for TCR Jbeta segments was used in the multiplex PCR. Amplification of the CDR3 region of rearranged TCR beta genes was performed with a multiplex PCR assay on genomic DNA. Amplified TCR beta libraries were sequenced as 87-base-pair reads on the Illumina HiSeq System. The published analysis was carried out like this. Across the 500 to 700 repertoires, a later analysis counted roughly 84 million unique TCR beta chains, about 10 million of which were shared by at least two donors. A nearest-neighbor algorithm error-corrected the raw reads and collapsed the reads into unique sequences, merging closely related sequences to remove PCR and sequencing errors. Alignment of CDR3 sequences to IMGT reference sequences was used to assign V, D and J gene segments. Each retained sequence needed at least a six-nucleotide match to both a V gene segment and a J gene segment. Rearrangements were classified as productive when the CDR3 lacked stop codons and remained in frame with V and J, and all other rearrangements were classified as non-productive. CDR3 was defined by IMGT convention, running from the second conserved V-encoded cysteine to the conserved J-encoded phenylalanine. Sequences without an unambiguous match to a single V gene segment were excluded from the earlier analysis of about 600 of the donors. In an earlier analysis of more than 500 of the donors, a V segment was called functional when productive rearrangements were above 56.7%, and segregating when the standard deviation between donors exceeded 5%. A statistical classification framework was built to diagnose cytomegalovirus status from the catalog of TCR beta chain sequences. V and J gene assignment, in a later analysis, came from comparing TCR nucleotide sequences with IMGT/GENE-DB human TR gene sequences. Using the TCRdist pipeline, a later analysis assigned CDR3 sequences along with most-parsimonious VDJ recombination scenarios. A later analysis defined each TCR beta chain by its CDR3 amino acid sequence plus V-gene family, and excluded reads lacking a unique V-gene family. To address suspected cross-contamination and a sequencing artifact, a later analysis removed a few hundred highly shared, low-generation-probability nucleotide sequences. In a later analysis, a clonal expansion index was calculated for each public chain from normalized within-repertoire ranks of inferred template counts. A later analysis computed generation probabilities with a VDJ recombination model fitted to out-of-frame rearrangements, and checked the results against IGoR. In a later analysis, TCR-TCR, TCR-HLA and TCR-CMV co-occurrence was scored with hypergeometric tests, and a repertoire-size bias correction was applied to TCR pairs. In a later analysis, false discovery rates were estimated by permuting HLA or CMV assignments 20 times. In a later analysis, co-occurring TCRs were grouped using DBSCAN, and TCRdist sequence similarity was added for clustering within HLA-allele-positive subsets. Repertoires with fewer than 30,000 or more than 120,000 public chains were left out of co-occurrence clustering, as were a handful of repertoires with anomalous nucleotide sharing. Imported from immuneACCESS, the table was reduced by TCRdb to in-frame sequences with V and J called. These copies leave out some clones; in studies compared against another copy, an unresolved V gene accounts for under half, and the cause of the remainder is not known. That table supplies the V and J calls and clone size; D and trimming were determined from the DNA. The sample table lists approximately 100,000 clones, roughly a tenth of them with a count of one. 4.5% to 6.5% of the sample lies in the top ten.

CDR1 and CDR2 are drawn from the germline V gene: SGHRS, YFSETQ. Trimming takes 4 bases off V and 4 bases off J; junction bases not matched to a gene: 7. The CDR3 measures 14 amino acids from cysteine to phenylalanine. The sequence is cut down to CDR3 DNA, 42 bases in frame from base 1. The V and J genes are TRBV5-1 and TRBJ2-5; 7 bases in the middle match TRBD1. The sample consisted of PBMCs. The receptor's source is a man aged 50-59 years in good health and CMV-seropositive. The base sequence is TGCGCCAGCAGCCGGACGACAGGGCGAGAGACCCAGTACTTC. It encodes CASSRTTGRETQYF.